These 22 T cell receptor beta chains were sequenced from one sample in a study of memory CD4+ T cells and cytomegalovirus serostatus (dated by TCRdb to about 2019). Single viable CD3+CD4+CD8-CD45RO+ cells were sorted as memory CD4+ T cells on a FACSAria II. To prepare the library, the immunoSEQ multiplex PCR assay was applied. TCRdb provides this immuneACCESS table in a form limited to in-frame rearrangements. Some clones are lacking; in checked studies, under half of them reflect an unresolved V gene, and why the rest are absent is not known. The sample table contains some 95,000 clones; only one count was recorded for under 90% of them. 3.6% of the sample belongs to the ten largest clones. The sequenced sample consisted of memory CD4+ T cells from blood. The receptors derive from an adult in good health and CMV-seropositive.

V gene TRBV28 combines with J gene TRBJ2-1; D is possibly TRBD1 (5 bases). In germline, CDR1 is MDHEN, CDR2 SYDVKM. Trimming took off 6 bases at V and 9 bases at J, with 15 bases between the two ends. The CDR3 extends over 13 amino acids. The CDR3 coding sequence is TGTGCCAGCAGGCGGACCCAGGGTAGTGAGCAGTTCTTC. Residues: CASRRTQGSEQFF.

V and J are TRBV11-2 and TRBJ1-1; D perhaps matches TRBD1 (5 bases). Trimming cost V 5 bases and J 1 base, with 11 bases left between them. The CDR3 has 14 residues. The V gene's germline CDR1 is SGHAT and CDR2 FQNNGV. The CDR3 spells CASSKGTGNTEAFF. As DNA, the CDR3 is TGTGCCAGCAGCAAAGGGACGGGGAACACTGAAGCTTTCTTT.

This clone was picked up one time. The chain recombines TRBV29-1 with TRBJ2-3, with a weak D call TRBD2 (7 bases). The V gene's germline CDR1 is SQVTM and CDR2 ANQGSEA. V lost 3 bases and J lost 6, with 13 bases in between. This CDR3 is 13 amino acids long. Here the CDR3 DNA reads TGCAGCGTTGACGTCGGGGGGCGGGATACGCAGTATTTT. Protein: CSVDVGGRDTQYF.

This clone showed up just once. V usage is TRBV29-1 and J usage is TRBJ2-3; D unresolved. The germline V gene encodes CDR1 SQVTM and CDR2 ANQGSEA. The ends were cut back, 4 bases at V and 1 base at J, with 9 bases in the middle. This CDR3 is 13 amino acids long. The CDR3 nucleotides read TGCAGCGTTGTGTGGGGTGGCACAGATACGCAGTATTTT. Amino acids: CSVVWGGTDTQYF.

The chain joins TRBV19 to TRBJ1-1, with TRBD1 matching 10 bases. V lost 5 bases and J lost 7; bases outside the gene matches: 10. Germline V lookup: CDR1 LNHDA, CDR2 SQIVND (reference sequence). This CDR3 has 15 residues. CDR3: CASSARQGAYGEAFF. The CDR3 region has the DNA TGTGCCAGTAGTGCGAGACAGGGGGCTTATGGTGAAGCTTTCTTT.

CDR3 bases: TGTGCCAGCAGTTACTCCTCGGGACTATACAGGGAGCTGTTTTTT. Translating it yields CASSYSSGLYRELFF. The chain is built from TRBV6-5 and TRBJ2-2, with 7 bases lining up with TRBD2. Germline V lookup: CDR1 MNHEY, CDR2 SVGAGI. With V trimmed by 0 bases and J by 9 bases, 7 bases remained unmatched. The CDR3 length is 15 residues.

The chain has TRBV6-1 and TRBJ2-5, with D tentatively TRBD2 (6 bases). The CDR3 has 14 amino acids. The germline CDR1 and CDR2 sequences are MNHNS and SASEGT. Trimming took 1 base from V and 6 from J, leaving 12 bases between them. CDR3 loop: CASSEGGVLQTQYF. The CDR3 DNA sequence: TGTGCCAGCAGTGAAGGGGGGGTTCTCCAGACCCAGTACTTC.

The chain has TRBV19 and TRBJ2-5, with D tentatively TRBD1 (6 bases). Trimming removed 10 bases at V and 5 bases at J, with 14 bases between. The CDR3 runs 12 residues. Germline values: CDR1 LNHDA, CDR2 SQIVND (reference sequence). The CDR3 DNA sequence: TGTGCCACTGAAGGGGGTCGGGAGACCCAGTACTTC. Protein: CATEGGRETQYF.

This clone was picked up a small number of times. This chain uses TRBV14 with TRBJ1-2; D is uncertain. The germline CDR1 and CDR2 sequences are SGHDN and FVKESK. V gave up 5 bases and J gave up 4 bases, with 11 bases separating them. There are 13 residues in the CDR3. The CDR3 DNA reads as TGTGCCAGCAGCTCAAGGCCGGTCTATGGCTACACCTTC. Translation: CASSSRPVYGYTF.

The V and J genes are TRBV9 and TRBJ2-1, with TRBD2 matching 10 bases. CDR1 SGDLS and CDR2 YYNGEE come from the germline V gene. V shed 3 bases and J 0 bases; nucleotides not matched to a gene: 15. CDR3 length equals 20 residues. CDR3 DNA: TGTGCCAGCAGCGGCGGAGGGGGCGCCTTAGCGGGGGGCTCCTACAATGAGCAGTTCTTC. Protein sequence: CASSGGGGALAGGSYNEQFF. The variable domain in full, with the rest retrieved from reference TRBV9 and TRBJ2-1, is DSGVTQTPKHLITATGQRVTLRCSPRSGDLSVYWYQQSLDQGLQFLIQYYNGEERAKGNILERFSAQQFPDLHSELNLSSLELGDSALYFCASSGGGGALAGGSYNEQFFGPGTRLTVL.

CDR3 region: CASSPDRGRETQYF. The CDR3 DNA follows: TGTGCCAGCAGCCCTGACAGGGGTCGCGAGACCCAGTACTTC. The chain recombines TRBV5-6 with TRBJ2-5; 8 positions agree with TRBD1. Germline V CDR1 and CDR2: SGHDT, YYEEEE. V gave up 4 bases and J gave up 5 bases; unmatched junction bases: 7. CDR3 length: 14 amino acids.

The chain combines TRBV4-3 with TRBJ2-1; TRBD2 matches at 13 bases. Germline CDR1 is LGHNA and CDR2 is YSLEER. This CDR3 comprises 18 residues. V lost 4 bases, J lost 9 bases, and 15 bases stayed unmatched. The CDR3 is CASSPGEGLAGVGGEQFF. The CDR3 DNA sequence: TGCGCCAGCAGCCCAGGGGAAGGACTAGCGGGAGTCGGTGGTGAGCAGTTCTTC.

This sequence joins TRBV4-2 and TRBJ2-4; TRBD2 matches 12 bases. Germline CDR1 and CDR2: LGHNA and YNFKEQ. V dropped 4 bases and J dropped 5; count of bases not matched to a gene: 6. The CDR3 extends over 16 amino acids. CDR3 in DNA: TGTGCCAGCAGCCGCTCGACTAGCGGGAGCGAAAACATTCAGTACTTC. Translating it yields CASSRSTSGSENIQYF.

V usage is TRBV27 and J usage is TRBJ1-5, with 9 positions matching TRBD1. Germline CDR1 is MNHEY and CDR2 is SMNVEV (reference sequence). The CDR3 is 16 amino acids. The V gene end was trimmed by 6 bases and the J gene end by 6 bases; junction bases not matched to a gene: 12. CDR3 nucleotide sequence: TGTGCCAGCAGCCAGGGACAGGGAATGGTCCCTCAGCCCCAGCATTTT. Its translation is CASSQGQGMVPQPQHF.

The table lists this clone with a few counts. The chain recombines TRBV5-1 with TRBJ1-1; D gene uncertain. V lost 3 bases, J lost 5 bases, and 14 bases lay in between. The CDR3 totals 14 residues. Germline V lookup: CDR1 SGHRS, CDR2 YFSETQ. The CDR3: CASSSSGIGTEAFF. The CDR3 coding sequence is TGCGCCAGCAGCTCGTCCGGGATAGGGACTGAAGCTTTCTTT.

The chain is built from TRBV7-8 and TRBJ1-1, with D possibly matching TRBD1 (5 bases). Germline V gene sequence: CDR1 SGHVS, CDR2 FQNEAQ. The V end lost 8 bases, the J end lost 1 base, and 14 bases lay between the germline ends. The CDR3 consists of 14 residues. The CDR3 protein is CASSIAGTNTEAFF. CDR3 sequence (DNA): TGTGCCAGCTCAATAGCCGGGACGAACACTGAAGCTTTCTTT. Full variable domain (rest looked up from reference TRBV7-8 and TRBJ1-1): GAGVSQSPRYKVAKRGQDVALRCDPISGHVSLFWYQQALGQGPEFLTYFQNEAQLDKSGLPSDRFFAERPEGSVSTLKIQRTQQEDSAVYLCASSIAGTNTEAFFGQGTRLTVV.

This clone has only a few counts. The chain couples TRBV5-1 to TRBJ2-7; 7 bases align to TRBD2. Per germline, CDR1 SGHRS and CDR2 YFSETQ. V shed 4 bases and J 5 bases; nucleotides not matched to a gene: 21. The CDR3 spans 18 residues. CDR3 amino acids: CASSQLKSSGRELNEQYF. The CDR3 DNA is TGCGCCAGCAGCCAACTGAAGTCCTCCGGGCGGGAGTTAAACGAGCAGTACTTC.

The chain joins TRBV30 to TRBJ1-2, with a weak D call TRBD1 (6 bases). This CDR3 is built from 13 residues. Trimming took 0 bases from V and 6 from J, leaving 11 bases between them. In germline, CDR1 is GTSNPN, CDR2 SVGIG (reference sequence). The CDR3 loop is CAWSVHRVHGYTF. In nucleotides, the CDR3 is TGTGCCTGGAGTGTACACAGGGTGCATGGCTACACCTTC.

V gene TRBV2 combines with J gene TRBJ1-1, with a weak D call TRBD1 (5 bases). The CDR3 contains 14 residues. Germline V gene lookup returns CDR1 SNHLY and CDR2 FYNNEI. Trimming left V 7 bases short and J 1 base short, with 13 bases between. The CDR3 DNA sequence: TGTGCCAGCACCGCCAACACAGGGAACACTGAAGCTTTCTTT. It is translated as CASTANTGNTEAFF.

CDR3 sequence reads: CASSEAGGNSPLHF. CDR3 in DNA: TGTGCCAGCAGTGAAGCAGGGGGCAATTCACCCCTCCACTTT. The chain joins TRBV2 to TRBJ1-6; 7 bases are a match to TRBD1. The CDR3 is 14 residues long. V lost 0 bases and J lost 7; bases outside the gene matches: 0. Germline V gene sequence: CDR1 SNHLY, CDR2 FYNNEI.

The chain joins TRBV7-2 to TRBJ2-6, with D possibly being TRBD2 (5 bases). The CDR3 spans 17 residues. The germline gives CDR1 SGHTA, CDR2 FQGNSA. V was cut by 0 bases and J by 0 bases, with 9 bases left in between. Written as DNA, the CDR3 is TGTGCCAGCAGCTTAGCAATAAGCGGCTCTGGGGCCAACGTCCTGACTTTC. Translating it yields CASSLAISGSGANVLTF.

This chain connects TRBV5-6 to TRBJ1-3, with no clear D. V lost 1 base, J lost 0 bases, and 5 bases lay in between. CDR3 size: 14 residues. The germline V gene encodes CDR1 SGHDT and CDR2 YYEEEE. This CDR3 reads CASSLSSSGNTIYF. The CDR3 nucleotides are TGTGCCAGCAGCTTGTCCAGCTCTGGAAACACCATATATTTT.